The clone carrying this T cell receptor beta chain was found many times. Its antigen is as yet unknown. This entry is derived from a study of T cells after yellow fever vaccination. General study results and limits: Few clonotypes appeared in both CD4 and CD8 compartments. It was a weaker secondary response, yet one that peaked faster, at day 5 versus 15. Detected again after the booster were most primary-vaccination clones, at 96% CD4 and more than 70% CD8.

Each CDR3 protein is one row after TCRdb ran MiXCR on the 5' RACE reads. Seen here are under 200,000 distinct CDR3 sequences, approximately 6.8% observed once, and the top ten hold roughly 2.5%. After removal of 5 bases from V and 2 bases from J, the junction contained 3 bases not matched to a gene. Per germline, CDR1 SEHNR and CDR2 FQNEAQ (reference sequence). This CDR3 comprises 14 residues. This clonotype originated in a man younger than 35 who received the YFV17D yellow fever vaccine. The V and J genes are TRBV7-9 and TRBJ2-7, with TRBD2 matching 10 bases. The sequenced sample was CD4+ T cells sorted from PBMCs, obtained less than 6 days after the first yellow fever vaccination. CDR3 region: CASSRSGGAYEQYF. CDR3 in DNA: TGTGCCAGCAGCCGAAGCGGGGGGGCCTACGAGCAGTACTTC.